This TCR beta chain was observed in a study of blood T cell repertoires in COVID-19. Germline CDR1 WNHNN, CDR2 SYGVQD (reference sequence). This CDR3 is 20 amino acids long. Trimming left V 0 bases short and J 1 base short, with 19 bases between. Generated by immunoSEQ multiplex PCR, the TCRdb table keeps only in-frame clones and is missing some. The sample lists around 220,000 clones, around 80% occurring once. V is TRBV10-1 and J is TRBJ2-6; D perhaps matches TRBD1 (5 bases). Sample: PBMCs or T cells enriched from blood (not recorded which). This sequence originates from a middle-aged woman with acute COVID-19. The CDR3 sequence is CASSESWGQGSGSGANVLTF. The CDR3 DNA reads as TGCGCCAGCAGTGAGTCATGGGGCCAGGGAAGTGGTTCTGGGGCCAACGTCCTGACTTTC.